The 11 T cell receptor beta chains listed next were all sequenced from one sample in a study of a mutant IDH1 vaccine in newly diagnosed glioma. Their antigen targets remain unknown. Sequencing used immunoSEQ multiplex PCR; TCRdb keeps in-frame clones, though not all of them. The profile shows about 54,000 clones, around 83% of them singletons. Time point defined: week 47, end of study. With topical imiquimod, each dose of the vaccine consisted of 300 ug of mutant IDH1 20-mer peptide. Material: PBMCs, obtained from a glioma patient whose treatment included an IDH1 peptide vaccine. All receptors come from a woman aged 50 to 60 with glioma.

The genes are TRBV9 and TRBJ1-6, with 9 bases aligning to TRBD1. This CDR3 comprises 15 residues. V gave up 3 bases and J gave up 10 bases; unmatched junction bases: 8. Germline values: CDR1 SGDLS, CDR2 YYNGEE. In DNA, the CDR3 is TGTGCCAGCAGCGCCCGTTCCGGGACAGGGTCACCCCTCCACTTT. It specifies CASSARSGTGSPLHF. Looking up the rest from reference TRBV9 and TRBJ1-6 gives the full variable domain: DSGVTQTPKHLITATGQRVTLRCSPRSGDLSVYWYQQSLDQGLQFLIQYYNGEERAKGNILERFSAQQFPDLHSELNLSSLELGDSALYFCASSARSGTGSPLHFGNGTRLTVT.

The CDR3 protein is CSVPGGLGYGYTF. CDR3 nucleotide sequence: TGCAGCGTTCCCGGGGGGCTGGGCTATGGCTACACCTTC. The V call is TRBV29-1, the J call TRBJ1-2; D possibly corresponds to TRBD1 (6 bases). There are 13 residues in the CDR3. V lost 5 bases and J 4 bases, leaving 14 bases between the germline ends. Germline loops: CDR1 SQVTM, CDR2 ANQGSEA.

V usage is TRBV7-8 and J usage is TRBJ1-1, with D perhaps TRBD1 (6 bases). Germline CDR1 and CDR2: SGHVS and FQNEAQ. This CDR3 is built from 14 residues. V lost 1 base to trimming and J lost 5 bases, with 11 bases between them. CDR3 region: CASSLGEGGTEAFF. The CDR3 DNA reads TGTGCCAGCAGCTTAGGAGAGGGGGGGACTGAAGCTTTCTTT.

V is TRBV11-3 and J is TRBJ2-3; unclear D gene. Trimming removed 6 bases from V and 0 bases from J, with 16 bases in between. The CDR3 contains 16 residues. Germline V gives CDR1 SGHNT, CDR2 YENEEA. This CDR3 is CASSPTPRVSTDTQYF. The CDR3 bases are TGTGCCAGCAGTCCAACGCCTAGGGTCAGCACAGATACGCAGTATTTT.

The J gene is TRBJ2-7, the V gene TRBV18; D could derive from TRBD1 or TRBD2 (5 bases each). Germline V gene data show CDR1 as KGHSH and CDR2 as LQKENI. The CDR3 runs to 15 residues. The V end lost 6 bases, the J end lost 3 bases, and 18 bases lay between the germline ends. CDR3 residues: CASSASGTESYEQYF. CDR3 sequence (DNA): TGTGCCAGCTCCGCTTCCGGGACCGAGAGCTACGAGCAGTACTTC.

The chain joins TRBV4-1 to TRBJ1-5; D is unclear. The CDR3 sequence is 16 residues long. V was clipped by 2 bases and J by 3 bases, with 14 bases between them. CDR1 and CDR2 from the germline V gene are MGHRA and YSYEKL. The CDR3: CASSQTPGSSNQPQHF. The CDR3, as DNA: TGCGCCAGCAGCCAAACCCCCGGGAGTTCCAATCAGCCCCAGCATTTT.

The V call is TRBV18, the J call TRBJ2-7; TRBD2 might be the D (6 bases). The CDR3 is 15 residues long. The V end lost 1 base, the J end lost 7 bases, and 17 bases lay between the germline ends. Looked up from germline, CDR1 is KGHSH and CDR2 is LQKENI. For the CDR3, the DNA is TGTGCCAGCTCACCACAGGGACTCTCGACGGGGGAGCAGTACTTC. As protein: CASSPQGLSTGEQYF. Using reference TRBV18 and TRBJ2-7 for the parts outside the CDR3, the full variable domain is NAGVMQNPRHLVRRRGQEARLRCSPMKGHSHVYWYRQLPEEGLKFMVYLQKENIIDESGMPKERFSAEFPKEGPSILRIQQVVRGDSAAYFCASSPQGLSTGEQYFGPGTRLTVT.

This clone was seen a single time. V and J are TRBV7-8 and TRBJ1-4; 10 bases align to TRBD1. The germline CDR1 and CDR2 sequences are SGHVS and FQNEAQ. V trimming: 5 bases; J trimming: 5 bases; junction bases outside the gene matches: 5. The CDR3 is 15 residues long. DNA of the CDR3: TGTGCCAGCAGCATCAGACAGGGGGCGAATGAAAAACTGTTTTTT. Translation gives CASSIRQGANEKLFF.

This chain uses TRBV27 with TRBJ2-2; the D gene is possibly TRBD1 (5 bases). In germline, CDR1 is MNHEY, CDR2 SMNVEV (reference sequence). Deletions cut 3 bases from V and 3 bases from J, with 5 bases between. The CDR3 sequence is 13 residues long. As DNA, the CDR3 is TGTGCCAGCAGTTTCAGGGACACCGGGGAGCTGTTTTTT. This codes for CASSFRDTGELFF.

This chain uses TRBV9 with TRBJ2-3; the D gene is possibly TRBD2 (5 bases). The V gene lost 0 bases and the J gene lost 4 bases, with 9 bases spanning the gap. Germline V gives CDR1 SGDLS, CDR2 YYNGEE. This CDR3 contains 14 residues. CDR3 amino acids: CASSVVASPDTQYF. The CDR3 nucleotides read TGTGCCAGCAGCGTAGTGGCTAGCCCAGATACGCAGTATTTT.

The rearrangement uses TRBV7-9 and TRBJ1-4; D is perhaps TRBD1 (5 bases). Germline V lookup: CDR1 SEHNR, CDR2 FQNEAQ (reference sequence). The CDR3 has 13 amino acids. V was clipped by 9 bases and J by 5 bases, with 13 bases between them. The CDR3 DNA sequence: TGTGCCAGTGCAGGGCGTTCGAATGAAAAACTGTTTTTT. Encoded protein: CASAGRSNEKLFF.